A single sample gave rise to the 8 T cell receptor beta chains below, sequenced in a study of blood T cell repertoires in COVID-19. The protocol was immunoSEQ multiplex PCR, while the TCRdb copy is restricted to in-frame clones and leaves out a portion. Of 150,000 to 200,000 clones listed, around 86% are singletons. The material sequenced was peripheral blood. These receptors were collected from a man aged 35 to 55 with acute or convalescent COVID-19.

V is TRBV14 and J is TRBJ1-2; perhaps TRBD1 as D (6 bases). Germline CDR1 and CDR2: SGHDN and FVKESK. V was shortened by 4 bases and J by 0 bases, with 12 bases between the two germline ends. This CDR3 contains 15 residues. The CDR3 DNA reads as TGTGCCAGCAGCCTAACGGGGACACCTAACTATGGCTACACCTTC. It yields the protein CASSLTGTPNYGYTF. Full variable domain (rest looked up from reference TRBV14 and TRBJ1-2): EAGVTQFPSHSVIEKGQTVTLRCDPISGHDNLYWYRRVMGKEIKFLLHFVKESKQDESGMPNNRFLAERTGGTYSTLKVQPAELEDSGVYFCASSLTGTPNYGYTFGSGTRLTVV.

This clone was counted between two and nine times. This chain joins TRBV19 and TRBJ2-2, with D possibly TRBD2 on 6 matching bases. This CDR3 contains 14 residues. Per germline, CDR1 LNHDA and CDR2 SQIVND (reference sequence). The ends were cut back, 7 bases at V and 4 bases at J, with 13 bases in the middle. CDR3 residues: CASIDGGSTGELFF. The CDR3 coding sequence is TGTGCCAGTATCGATGGGGGGTCCACCGGGGAGCTGTTTTTT.

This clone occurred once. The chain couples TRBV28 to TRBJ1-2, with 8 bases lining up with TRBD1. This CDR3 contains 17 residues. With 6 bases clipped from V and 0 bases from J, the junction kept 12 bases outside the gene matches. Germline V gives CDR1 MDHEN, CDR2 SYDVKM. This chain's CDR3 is CASSPTGTGTSNYGYTF. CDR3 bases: TGTGCCAGCAGCCCGACTGGGACAGGAACCTCTAACTATGGCTACACCTTC.

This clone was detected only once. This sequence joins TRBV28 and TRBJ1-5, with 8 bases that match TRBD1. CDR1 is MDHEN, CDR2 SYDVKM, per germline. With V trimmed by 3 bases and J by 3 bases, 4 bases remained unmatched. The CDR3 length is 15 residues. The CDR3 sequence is CASSFRDRYNQPQHF. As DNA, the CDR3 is TGTGCCAGCAGTTTCAGGGACAGGTACAATCAGCCCCAGCATTTT.

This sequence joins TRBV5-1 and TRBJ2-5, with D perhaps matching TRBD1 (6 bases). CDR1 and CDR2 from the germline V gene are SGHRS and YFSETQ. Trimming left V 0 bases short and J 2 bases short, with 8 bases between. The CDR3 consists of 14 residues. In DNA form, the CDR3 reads TGCGCCAGCAGCTTGGCAGGGGCGCAAGAGACCCAGTACTTC. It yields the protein CASSLAGAQETQYF.

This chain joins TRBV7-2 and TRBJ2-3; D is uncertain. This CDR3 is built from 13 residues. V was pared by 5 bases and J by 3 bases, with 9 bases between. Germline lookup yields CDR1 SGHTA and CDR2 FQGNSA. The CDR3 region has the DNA TGTGCCAGCAGCATATCCCGTACAGATACGCAGTATTTT. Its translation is CASSISRTDTQYF.

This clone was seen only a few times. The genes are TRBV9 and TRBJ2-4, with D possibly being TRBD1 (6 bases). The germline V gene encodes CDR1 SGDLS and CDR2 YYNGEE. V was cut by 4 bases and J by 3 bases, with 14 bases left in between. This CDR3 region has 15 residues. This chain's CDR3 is CASSPGVLGKNIQYF. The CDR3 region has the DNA TGTGCCAGCAGCCCAGGGGTACTGGGCAAAAACATTCAGTACTTC.

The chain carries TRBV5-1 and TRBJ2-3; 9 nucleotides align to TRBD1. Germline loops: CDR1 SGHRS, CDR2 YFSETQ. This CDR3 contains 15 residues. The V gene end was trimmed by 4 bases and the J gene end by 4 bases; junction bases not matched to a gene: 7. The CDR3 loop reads CASSPGQGKADTQYF. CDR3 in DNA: TGCGCCAGCAGCCCCGGACAGGGGAAGGCAGATACGCAGTATTTT.